Each of the 26 T cell receptor beta chains below was sequenced from the same sample in a study of Graves' ophthalmopathy and Graves' hyperthyroidism. Beta-chain TCR CDR3 regions were amplified from RNA transcripts. HTBI-primed RT-PCR formed the first round, and a multiplex PCR formed the second. MiXCR, run by TCRdb on the multiplex PCR reads, gives a single entry per CDR3 protein. The profile covers hundreds of thousands of distinct CDR3 sequences, with around 50% appearing a single time and more than 45% taken by the ten largest. The specimen was peripheral blood. The receptors were sampled from an adult man with Graves' ophthalmopathy.

This clonotype came up once. The chain has TRBV12-3 or TRBV12-4 and TRBJ1-3; no reliable D call. V lost 2 bases and J 2 bases, leaving 19 bases between the germline ends. The length of the CDR3 is 18 residues. Here the CDR3 DNA reads TGTGCCAGCAGTTTACCAACCCGGGCTTTGACGGCTGGAAACACCATATATTTT. This encodes CASSLPTRALTAGNTIYF.

This clonotype was counted once. The genes are TRBV20-1 and TRBJ2-7; 10 nucleotides agree with TRBD2. Trimming removed 4 bases from V and 4 bases from J; junction bases left unmatched: 4. This CDR3 comprises 13 residues. CDR1 is DFQATT and CDR2 is SNEGSKA in the germline V gene (reference sequence). The CDR3 DNA is TGCAGTGCTATAGCGGGGGGCGCATACGAGCAGTACTTC. Protein product: CSAIAGGAYEQYF.

In its sample, this clonotype was seen many times. This rearrangement joins TRBV20-1 to TRBJ2-7, with D possibly matching TRBD1 (5 bases). The CDR3 runs to 13 residues. Germline lookup yields CDR1 DFQATT and CDR2 SNEGSKA (reference sequence). Trimming took off 6 bases at V and 0 bases at J, with 12 bases between the two ends. The CDR3 is CSALDSSSYEQYF. The DNA of the CDR3 is TGCAGTGCCCTCGACAGCTCCTCCTACGAGCAGTACTTC.

The gene calls are TRBV29-1 and TRBJ2-2; tentative D call: TRBD2 (6 bases). Trimming took 1 base from V and 7 from J, leaving 10 bases between them. This CDR3 has 13 residues. Looked up from germline, CDR1 is SQVTM and CDR2 is ANQGSEA. CDR3 nucleotides: TGCAGCGTTGAAGGTACTAGCATCGGGGAGCTGTTTTTT. Translated, it gives CSVEGTSIGELFF.

This clonotype was recorded once. A read error may produce the germline difference seen at one junction end. The V gene is TRBV24-1, the J gene TRBJ2-5; D gene unclear. Germline values: CDR1 KGHDR, CDR2 SFDVKD. The CDR3 sequence is 14 residues long. In nucleotides, the CDR3 is TGTGCCAGCAGTTTTGGGCCCACTCGGGAGACCCAGTACTTC. Translating it yields CASSFGPTRETQYF.

This clonotype turned up a few times. V and J are TRBV5-4 and TRBJ1-2; 7 positions agree with TRBD1. The CDR3 consists of 14 residues. The germline V gene encodes CDR1 SGHNT and CDR2 YYREEE (reference sequence). V lost 5 bases to trimming and J lost 5 bases; unmatched junction nucleotides: 9. DNA of the CDR3: TGTGCCAGCAGGGGGGACAGTGCTAGTTATGGCTACACCTTC. It encodes CASRGDSASYGYTF. Using reference TRBV5-4 and TRBJ1-2 for the parts outside the CDR3, the full variable domain is ETGVTQSPTHLIKTRGQQVTLRCSSQSGHNTVSWYQQALGQGPQFIFQYYREEENGRGNFPPRFSGLQFPNYSSELNVNALELDDSALYLCASRGDSASYGYTFGSGTRLTVV.

As for this clonotype: The junction shows a germline mismatch at one end, possibly a read error. The rearrangement links TRBV7-2 to TRBJ2-2; TRBD2 might be the D (6 bases). The length of the CDR3 is 16 residues. Germline V lookup: CDR1 SGHTA, CDR2 FQGNSA. CDR3 protein: CASSLFGFALPGGLFF. The CDR3 bases are TGTGCCAGCAGCTTATTCGGCTTCGCCCTCCCCGGGGGGCTGTTTTTT.

V gene TRBV2 combines with J gene TRBJ2-5; 8 positions match TRBD1. Germline loops: CDR1 SNHLY, CDR2 FYNNEI. This CDR3 has 14 amino acids. V lost 6 bases and J lost 2; bases outside the gene matches: 5. The CDR3 loop reads CASRRTGLQETQYF. In DNA, the CDR3 is TGTGCCAGCAGGCGGACAGGGTTACAAGAGACCCAGTACTTC.

This chain uses TRBV18 with TRBJ1-1; 7 positions agree with TRBD1. The CDR3 is made up of 15 amino acids. Germline loops: CDR1 KGHSH, CDR2 LQKENI. Germline trimming cut 8 bases from V and 2 bases from J; bases unmatched to any gene: 11. The CDR3 protein is CASNRQGSLNTEAFF. The CDR3 bases are TGTGCCAGCAACCGACAGGGTAGCCTAAACACTGAAGCTTTCTTT. The variable domain in full, completed from reference TRBV18 and TRBJ1-1, reads NAGVMQNPRHLVRRRGQEARLRCSPMKGHSHVYWYRQLPEEGLKFMVYLQKENIIDESGMPKERFSAEFPKEGPSILRIQQVVRGDSAAYFCASNRQGSLNTEAFFGQGTRLTVV.

The V call is TRBV5-4, the J call TRBJ2-5, with 11 positions matching TRBD2. Unmatched junction bases numbered 9, after V lost 4 bases and J lost 4 bases. The CDR3 has 16 amino acids. Germline values: CDR1 SGHNT, CDR2 YYREEE (reference sequence). The CDR3 sequence: CASSPSTSGAGETQYF. CDR3 in DNA: TGTGCCAGCAGCCCGTCGACTAGCGGGGCGGGAGAGACCCAGTACTTC.

In its sample, this clonotype was seen a few times. This rearrangement joins TRBV29-1 to TRBJ1-2; TRBD1 aligns across 9 bases. The CDR3 consists of 13 residues. The germline V gene encodes CDR1 SQVTM and CDR2 ANQGSEA. With 4 bases clipped from V and 9 bases from J, the junction kept 9 bases outside the gene matches. The CDR3 nucleotides are TGCAGCGTTGGGGCGGGACAGGGTCTTAGCTACACCTTC. Its translation is CSVGAGQGLSYTF. Based on the CDR3 plus reference TRBV29-1 and TRBJ1-2, the full variable domain is SAVISQKPSRDICQRGTSLTIQCQVDSQVTMMFWYRQQPGQSLTLIATANQGSEATYESGFVIDKFPISRPNLTFSTLTVSNMSPEDSSIYLCSVGAGQGLSYTFGSGTRLTVV.

About this clonotype itself: A read error is possible here, since a much larger clone lies one base away. The rearrangement links TRBV29-1 to TRBJ1-5; 7 bases map to TRBD1. V was clipped by 6 bases and J by 6 bases; unmatched bases: 5. Germline assignment: CDR1 SQVTM and CDR2 ANQGSEA. This CDR3 is built from 12 residues. The CDR3 region is CSVTGQGQPQHF. The CDR3 nucleotides read TGCAGCGTGACAGGGCAAGGTCAGCCCCAGCATTTT.

This clonotype was counted only a few times. The chain links TRBV29-1 to TRBJ2-5; TRBD1 is a possible D gene (6 bases). The CDR3 is 14 residues long. Trimming removed 7 bases from V and 2 bases from J, with 17 bases in between. Germline lookup yields CDR1 SQVTM and CDR2 ANQGSEA. The DNA for the CDR3 is TGCAGCGGATCTCCTCAGGGGAAACAAGAGACCCAGTACTTC. Protein sequence: CSGSPQGKQETQYF. The whole variable domain, remainder taken from reference TRBV29-1 and TRBJ2-5, is SAVISQKPSRDICQRGTSLTIQCQVDSQVTMMFWYRQQPGQSLTLIATANQGSEATYESGFVIDKFPISRPNLTFSTLTVSNMSPEDSSIYLCSGSPQGKQETQYFGPGTRLLVL.

The chain is built from TRBV19 and TRBJ1-5; D is undetermined. The CDR3 spans 13 residues. Germline lookup yields CDR1 LNHDA and CDR2 SQIVND (reference sequence). Trimming removed 0 bases at V and 8 bases at J, with 8 bases between. The CDR3 DNA sequence: TGTGCCAGTAGTATAGACGCTTCGGAGCCCCAGCATTTT. It translates to CASSIDASEPQHF.

This chain joins TRBV11-1 and TRBJ1-2; 7 bases align to TRBD1. Germline CDR1 and CDR2: SGHAT and FQDESV (reference sequence). The CDR3 is made up of 13 amino acids. After removal of 4 bases from V and 6 bases from J, the junction contained 5 bases not matched to a gene. In nucleotides, the CDR3 is TGTGCCAGCAGCTCAACAGGGGTGGATGGCTACACCTTC. Protein: CASSSTGVDGYTF.

The chain joins TRBV7-9 to TRBJ1-2; a weak D match, TRBD1 (5 bases). Looked up from germline, CDR1 is SEHNR and CDR2 is FQNEAQ (reference sequence). The V and J ends lost 1 base and 4 bases respectively, with 16 bases between them. This CDR3 comprises 16 residues. In DNA form, the CDR3 reads TGTGCCAGCAGCTTAGAGGCGGTCCGGGGGTCCTATGGCTACACCTTC. This encodes CASSLEAVRGSYGYTF.

In DNA form, the CDR3 reads TGTGCCAGCAGTGACGGACAGAGCTACACTGAAGCTTTCTTT. Translated, it gives CASSDGQSYTEAFF. This sequence joins TRBV12-3 or TRBV12-4 and TRBJ1-1; possible D gene TRBD1, 6 bases. This CDR3 is 14 amino acids long. Trimming left V 5 bases short and J 3 bases short, with 13 bases between.

The chain carries TRBV7-2 and TRBJ1-3; D gene unclear. Between the trimmed V and J ends, which lost 5 bases and 0 bases, there was a span of 11 bases. The CDR3 is made up of 15 amino acids. Germline loops: CDR1 SGHTA, CDR2 FQGNSA. The CDR3 nucleotides are TGTGCCAGCAGCCCCGACCCGTTCTCTGGAAACACCATATATTTT. Translating gives CASSPDPFSGNTIYF.

The rearrangement links TRBV29-1 to TRBJ1-3; TRBD1 agrees at 9 bases. Per the germline V gene, CDR1 is SQVTM and CDR2 is ANQGSEA. This CDR3 region has 13 residues. V trimming: 5 bases; J trimming: 6 bases; junction bases outside the gene matches: 5. This CDR3 is CSVKQGAANTIYF. The CDR3 DNA follows: TGCAGCGTTAAACAGGGGGCCGCAAACACCATATATTTT.

This clonotype was seen many times. CDR3 coding DNA: TGCGCCAGCAGTGCAGGGTGGGTTCAAGAGACCCAGTACTTC. Protein sequence: CASSAGWVQETQYF. This rearrangement joins TRBV10-2 to TRBJ2-5; D possibly corresponds to TRBD1 (5 bases). V lost 4 bases to trimming and J lost 2 bases, with 11 bases between them. Germline V gene data show CDR1 as WSHSY and CDR2 as SAAADI. The CDR3 length is 14 residues.

This clonotype has a count of ten or more. The CDR3 here is CASSLGRGWGYTF. The CDR3 DNA sequence: TGTGCCAGCAGTTTAGGCAGGGGTTGGGGCTACACCTTC. The chain employs TRBV12-3 or TRBV12-4 and TRBJ1-2, with D perhaps matching TRBD1 (6 bases). Trimming shortened V by 1 base and J by 8 bases, and 11 bases separated the two germline ends. CDR3 length equals 13 residues.

In this sample, this clonotype turned up a few times. The chain employs TRBV7-2 and TRBJ2-6; D gene uncertain. The V end lost 0 bases, the J end lost 1 base, and 1 base lay between the germline ends. The V gene's germline CDR1 is SGHTA and CDR2 FQGNSA. CDR3 size: 14 residues. The CDR3 DNA reads as TGTGCCAGCAGCTTAGCATCTGGGGCCAACGTCCTGACTTTC. Translated: CASSLASGANVLTF.

The chain joins TRBV7-2 to TRBJ1-3; TRBD1 matches 9 bases. V shed 5 bases, J shed 0 bases, and the junction held 14 bases outside the gene matches. Germline V CDR1 and CDR2: SGHTA, FQGNSA. The CDR3 loop spans 19 amino acids. The CDR3 sequence is CASSPRPGTGSRSGNTIYF. As DNA, the CDR3 is TGTGCCAGCAGCCCACGTCCCGGGACAGGGTCCCGCTCTGGAAACACCATATATTTT.

V is TRBV6-1 and J is TRBJ1-1; D is ambiguous. Trimming removed 3 bases at V and 4 bases at J, with 9 bases between. The germline V gene encodes CDR1 MNHNS and CDR2 SASEGT. The CDR3 spans 13 residues. The CDR3 region is CASSDWGRTEAFF. CDR3 sequence (DNA): TGTGCCAGCAGTGATTGGGGTCGCACTGAAGCTTTCTTT.

The chain combines TRBV6-5 with TRBJ1-1; a possible D gene is TRBD1 (6 bases). Trimming took 6 bases from V and 5 from J, leaving 13 bases between them. Germline CDR1 reads MNHEY; CDR2 reads SVGAGI. The CDR3 consists of 13 residues. CDR3 nucleotide sequence: TGTGCCAGCAGACCCGGACAGCGGACTGAAGCTTTCTTT. Its translation: CASRPGQRTEAFF.

The gene calls are TRBV4-1 and TRBJ2-2; 8 bases match TRBD2. This CDR3 contains 18 residues. Germline V lookup: CDR1 MGHRA, CDR2 YSYEKL. J lost 2 bases, V lost 1 base, and 9 bases had no gene match. Here the CDR3 reads CASSQGLARPVNTGELFF. The DNA of the CDR3 is TGCGCCAGCAGCCAAGGACTAGCGCGTCCCGTAAACACCGGGGAGCTGTTTTTT.